Listed below are T cell receptor beta chains from one sample, sequenced in a study of cytomegalovirus exposure and HLA in healthy donors. The repertoire was sequenced with immunoSEQ multiplex PCR; TCRdb's copy has only in-frame clones and lacks some. This table holds about 210,000 clones. The sample comprised PBMCs. These receptors were taken from a woman aged 30 to 39 in good health and CMV-seropositive. Both conserved end residues are part of each CDR3. The order of the fields is D gene, CDR3 length, V gene, J gene, CDR3 DNA, CDR3 protein. The D gene is left open where the match is weak.

d_call: NA
cdr3_length: 14
v_call: TRBV6-5
j_call: TRBJ2-2
cdr3_nt: TGTGCCAGCACGAACCGCGCGAACACCGGGGAGCTGTTTTTT
cdr3_aa: CASTNRANTGELFF

d_call: NA
cdr3_length: 14
v_call: TRBV13
j_call: TRBJ2-3
cdr3_nt: TGTGCCAGCAGCTTACTACTAGACACAGATACGCAGTATTTT
cdr3_aa: CASSLLLDTDTQYF

d_call: NA
cdr3_length: 14
v_call: TRBV2
j_call: TRBJ2-5
cdr3_nt: TGTGCCAGCATCCTTCGGGGGTTACAAGAGACCCAATACTTC
cdr3_aa: CASILRGLQETQYF

d_call: TRBD2
cdr3_length: 13
v_call: TRBV10-1
j_call: TRBJ2-5
cdr3_nt: TGCGCCAGCTCCTCCGCGGGAGAGTCGGGGCAGTACTTC
cdr3_aa: CASSSAGESGQYF

d_call: NA
cdr3_length: 12
v_call: TRBV6-5
j_call: TRBJ1-1
cdr3_nt: TGTGCCAGCACCACGGGGGGGGCTGAAGCTTTCTTT
cdr3_aa: CASTTGGAEAFF

d_call: NA
cdr3_length: 12
v_call: TRBV6-5
j_call: TRBJ2-1
cdr3_nt: TGTGCCAGCTGGATGACACACAATGAGCAGTTCTTC
cdr3_aa: CASWMTHNEQFF

d_call: NA
cdr3_length: 18
v_call: TRBV18
j_call: TRBJ2-1
cdr3_nt: TGTGCCAGCTCACCCGTTTTTGCACAGGTGAGCTCCTACAATGAGCAGTTCTTC
cdr3_aa: CASSPVFAQVSSYNEQFF

d_call: NA
cdr3_length: 16
v_call: TRBV6-1
j_call: TRBJ1-6
cdr3_nt: TGTGCCAGCAGTGAAGGAGCAGGGATAGGATGGTCACCCCTCCACTTT
cdr3_aa: CASSEGAGIGWSPLHF

d_call: TRBD2
cdr3_length: 15
v_call: TRBV28
j_call: TRBJ2-6
cdr3_nt: TGTGCCAGCAGTTTTAGGACTAGCGCGGTCAACGTCCTGACTTTC
cdr3_aa: CASSFRTSAVNVLTF

d_call: NA
cdr3_length: 13
v_call: TRBV18
j_call: TRBJ2-1
cdr3_nt: TGTGCCAGCTCACCCCTTTCAGTGAACGAGCAGTTCTTC
cdr3_aa: CASSPLSVNEQFF

d_call: TRBD1
cdr3_length: 13
v_call: TRBV7-9
j_call: TRBJ2-7
cdr3_nt: TGTGCCAGTGGGCAGGGGGAGTGGTACGAGCAGTACTTC
cdr3_aa: CASGQGEWYEQYF

d_call: NA
cdr3_length: 15
v_call: TRBV27
j_call: TRBJ1-2
cdr3_nt: TGTGCCAGCAGTTTATCGCGGCTGAAGGTATCAGGCTACACCTTC
cdr3_aa: CASSLSRLKVSGYTF

d_call: NA
cdr3_length: 16
v_call: TRBV7-9
j_call: TRBJ1-1
cdr3_nt: TGTGCCAGCAGCTTAGTTCCCCTAAACAGTGGCCCTGAAGCTTTCTTT
cdr3_aa: CASSLVPLNSGPEAFF